These 21 T cell receptor beta chains originate from one sample sequenced in a study of shared clonotypes between healthy human individuals. Only in-frame clones appear in the TCRdb table, and some are missing; sequencing was by immunoSEQ multiplex PCR. In the table there are some 360,000 clones, around 67% of which are singletons. Sequencing was done on a sample of memory CD4+ T cells sorted from blood. This sample's subset: CD45RA-negative fraction. The receptor source for this set is a man aged 25-40 years in good health.

Regarding this clone: The sample carries other DNA sequences with the same CDR3. V and J are TRBV5-6 and TRBJ2-3; D ambiguous. The CDR3 covers 11 residues. V lost 2 bases, J lost 6 bases, and 4 bases lay in between. Germline assignment: CDR1 SGHDT and CDR2 YYEEEE. In DNA form, the CDR3 reads TGTGCCAGCAGCTTTACGGATACGCAGTATTTT. It codes for CASSFTDTQYF.

This clone was found many times. Other DNA sequences in this sample translate to the same CDR3. V usage is TRBV7-2 and J usage is TRBJ1-2; D ambiguous. V dropped 1 base and J dropped 5 bases, with 8 bases sitting between them. Germline CDR1 and CDR2: SGHTA and FQGNSA. The CDR3 is made up of 13 amino acids. The CDR3 region is CASSLEPVYGYTF. The CDR3 DNA follows: TGTGCCAGCAGCTTAGAGCCTGTGTATGGCTACACCTTC. Filled out from reference TRBV7-2 and TRBJ1-2, the complete variable domain reads GAGVSQSPSNKVTEKGKDVELRCDPISGHTALYWYRQSLGQGLEFLIYFQGNSAPDKSGLPSDRFSAERTGGSVSTLTIQRTQQEDSAVYLCASSLEPVYGYTFGSGTRLTVV.

The gene calls are TRBV6-1 and TRBJ1-2; 8 nucleotides match TRBD1. Germline V gives CDR1 MNHNS, CDR2 SASEGT. This CDR3 is built from 12 residues. Losses at the gene ends were 8 bases for V and 5 bases for J; bases not matched to a gene: 4. CDR3 loop: CASGGQGYGYTF. The CDR3 DNA reads TGTGCCAGCGGCGGACAGGGTTATGGCTACACCTTC.

This chain connects TRBV19 to TRBJ1-1; D not certain. Germline CDR1 and CDR2: LNHDA and SQIVND (reference sequence). The CDR3 loop spans 13 amino acids. The V gene lost 3 bases and the J gene lost 0 bases, with 5 bases spanning the gap. The CDR3 loop reads CASSIRVNTEAFF. CDR3 DNA sequence: TGTGCCAGTAGTATTCGGGTGAACACTGAAGCTTTCTTT.

V and J are TRBV5-1 and TRBJ2-3, with 9 positions matching TRBD2. The V gene end was trimmed by 4 bases and the J gene end by 6 bases; junction bases not matched to a gene: 6. This CDR3 is built from 14 residues. CDR1 is SGHRS and CDR2 is YFSETQ in the germline V gene. Written as DNA, the CDR3 is TGCGCCAGCAGCCGGACTAGCGCCGGTGATACGCAGTATTTT. It encodes CASSRTSAGDTQYF.

The chain links TRBV18 to TRBJ1-2, with D hard to call. V shed 0 bases and J shed 2 bases, with 13 bases lying between them. The germline gives CDR1 KGHSH, CDR2 LQKENI. The CDR3 has 16 amino acids. CDR3 residues: CASSPPVPFENYGYTF. The CDR3 coding sequence is TGTGCCAGCTCACCACCAGTCCCATTTGAAAACTATGGCTACACCTTC.

The chain carries TRBV10-2 and TRBJ2-4; TRBD2 matches at 12 bases. Unmatched junction bases numbered 15, after V lost 4 bases and J lost 5 bases. Germline V CDR1 and CDR2: WSHSY, SAAADI. This CDR3 is 19 amino acids long. CDR3 DNA: TGCGCCAGCAGTGGGGTGACTAGCGGGGGTGGGAACAAACAAAACATTCAGTACTTC. It specifies CASSGVTSGGGNKQNIQYF.

This chain connects TRBV7-8 to TRBJ1-4; D gene uncertain. Per the germline V gene, CDR1 is SGHVS and CDR2 is FQNEAQ. V was pared by 10 bases and J by 5 bases, with 8 bases between. The CDR3 is 11 residues long. In nucleotides, the CDR3 is TGTGCCACTGAGAAAAATGAAAAACTGTTTTTT. This sequence encodes CATEKNEKLFF.

CDR3 amino acids: CASSLKGLAGGSSYNEQFF. CDR3 coding DNA: TGTGCCAGCAGCTTGAAGGGACTAGCGGGTGGAAGCTCCTACAATGAGCAGTTCTTC. The V and J genes are TRBV5-8 and TRBJ2-1, with 12 bases aligning to TRBD2. The length of the CDR3 is 19 residues. CDR1 is SGHTS, CDR2 YDEGEE, per germline. V gave up 1 base and J gave up 0 bases; unmatched junction bases: 8.

In this sample, this clone turned up a few times. This chain connects TRBV7-3 to TRBJ2-1, with 10 bases aligning to TRBD2. There are 15 residues in the CDR3. Looked up from germline, CDR1 is SGHTA and CDR2 is FQGTGA. J lost 3 bases, V lost 7 bases, and 6 bases had no gene match. The CDR3 is CASTPGTSDYNEQFF. CDR3 bases: TGTGCCAGCACCCCCGGGACTAGCGACTACAATGAGCAGTTCTTC.

The rearrangement joins TRBV2 to TRBJ2-2; D gene ambiguous. The CDR3 is 13 residues long. Per germline, CDR1 SNHLY and CDR2 FYNNEI. The V end was cut by 8 bases, the J end by 0 bases, with 7 bases between. For the CDR3, the DNA is TGTGCCAGCTATGGGGCGAACACCGGGGAGCTGTTTTTT. Translated: CASYGANTGELFF.

This chain connects TRBV30 to TRBJ2-2, with 10 positions matching TRBD1. This CDR3 comprises 13 residues. Germline V gene sequence: CDR1 GTSNPN, CDR2 SVGIG (reference sequence). With 3 bases clipped from V and 6 bases from J, the junction kept 1 base outside the gene matches. The CDR3 sequence: CAWRGQGPGELFF. CDR3 in DNA: TGTGCCTGGAGGGGACAGGGGCCCGGGGAGCTGTTTTTT.

This clone occurred a few times. This CDR3 is also generated by other DNA sequences in the sample. The chain combines TRBV5-4 with TRBJ1-2, with 9 bases that match TRBD1. The CDR3 is 14 residues long. After removal of 3 bases from V and 6 bases from J, the junction contained 6 bases not matched to a gene. CDR1 and CDR2 from the germline V gene are SGHNT and YYREEE (reference sequence). In DNA form, the CDR3 reads TGTGCCAGCAGCTCGGGACAGGGAATTGATGGCTACACCTTC. Amino acid sequence: CASSSGQGIDGYTF.

The gene calls are TRBV11-3 and TRBJ2-1; 9 bases line up with TRBD1. The length of the CDR3 is 15 residues. Germline assignment: CDR1 SGHNT and CDR2 YENEEA. Trimming at V came to 5 bases and at J to 7 bases, leaving 9 bases not matched to a gene. The CDR3, as DNA: TGTGCCAGCAGCCACGGGACAGGGAGGTCTAATGAGCAGTTCTTC. The encoded protein is CASSHGTGRSNEQFF.

This clone has just a few counts. The V call is TRBV5-6, the J call TRBJ2-5, with TRBD1 as a possible D gene (6 bases). This CDR3 spans 16 amino acids. Deletions cut 4 bases from V and 4 bases from J, with 20 bases between. Germline V lookup: CDR1 SGHDT, CDR2 YYEEEE. In DNA, the CDR3 is TGTGCCAGCAGCGTTGCGCAGGGGCTGTCGATAGAGACCCAGTACTTC. Amino acids: CASSVAQGLSIETQYF.

The chain uses TRBV5-1 and TRBJ2-3, with 8 bases matching TRBD2. J lost 5 bases, V lost 4 bases, and 15 bases had no gene match. There are 17 residues in the CDR3. Germline loops: CDR1 SGHRS, CDR2 YFSETQ. CDR3 in DNA: TGCGCCAGCAGCCGTATTAATGGACTAGCCCAGGGAGATACGCAGTATTTT. It codes for CASSRINGLAQGDTQYF.

This rearrangement joins TRBV5-1 to TRBJ2-3; TRBD2 is a possible D gene (5 bases). CDR1 is SGHRS and CDR2 is YFSETQ in the germline V gene. V was cut by 4 bases and J by 0 bases, with 24 bases left in between. The CDR3 runs to 19 residues. This CDR3 reads CASSPWSNSGGYSTDTQYF. In DNA form, the CDR3 reads TGCGCCAGCAGCCCGTGGAGTAATAGTGGCGGGTATAGCACAGATACGCAGTATTTT.

The rearrangement uses TRBV9 and TRBJ2-1; tentatively, D is TRBD1 or TRBD2 (5 bases each). From germline, CDR1 is SGDLS and CDR2 YYNGEE. The CDR3 runs 16 residues. Between the trimmed V and J ends, which lost 3 bases and 4 bases, there was a span of 17 bases. The CDR3 DNA follows: TGTGCCAGCAGCGCAAGAGGGGCGGCAGCTTACAATGAGCAGTTCTTC. Its protein is CASSARGAAAYNEQFF.

This clone has only one observation. The rearrangement joins TRBV15 to TRBJ2-5, with 7 bases fitting TRBD2. Germline CDR1 reads LNHNV; CDR2 reads YYDKDF (reference sequence). V lost 5 bases to trimming and J lost 1 base; unmatched junction nucleotides: 4. The CDR3 runs 14 residues. The CDR3 region has the DNA TGTGCCACCAGCGTCCGGACTAGCCAAGAGACCCAGTACTTC. It translates to CATSVRTSQETQYF.

There are a few counts of this clone. The chain carries TRBV5-5 and TRBJ2-5, with D perhaps matching TRBD2 (6 bases). This CDR3 region has 14 residues. Germline CDR1 SGHKS, CDR2 YYEKEE (reference sequence). V was clipped by 0 bases and J by 4 bases, with 10 bases between them. CDR3 sequence: CASSLEGRGETQYF. CDR3 DNA: TGTGCCAGCAGCTTGGAGGGGCGGGGAGAGACCCAGTACTTC.

This clone appeared a few times. The chain joins TRBV7-6 to TRBJ2-1, with 13 positions matching TRBD2. The CDR3 loop spans 16 amino acids. V was pared by 4 bases and J by 6 bases, with 6 bases of the junction left unmatched. Germline values: CDR1 SGHVS, CDR2 FNYEAQ. CDR3 region: CASSSARTSGSNEQFF. The DNA of the CDR3 is TGTGCCAGCAGCTCCGCCCGGACTAGCGGGAGCAATGAGCAGTTCTTC.